A single sample is the source of the 8 T cell receptor beta chains below, sequenced in a study of Ad26.COV2.S vaccination and SARS-CoV-2 variants. Repertoires were generated with immunoSEQ multiplex PCR, while TCRdb's copy carries only in-frame clones and drops some. The sample lists roughly 400,000 clones; roughly 90% were seen once. Specified treatment: around 19 received Ad26.COV2.S at low or high dose, single or two shots; five or six received placebo; per-sample allocation not given. All samples were drawn on day 63, counting from the first vaccine or placebo injection. The sequenced sample was peripheral blood, obtained in a trial of Ad26.COV2.S vaccine versus placebo. These receptors all stem from a person between 18 and 65 years old who received the Ad26.COV2.S COVID-19 vaccine or a placebo.

V usage is TRBV7-2 and J usage is TRBJ1-2; the match to TRBD1 covers 12 bases. V was clipped by 4 bases and J by 5 bases; unmatched bases: 17. The length of the CDR3 is 19 residues. Germline V gives CDR1 SGHTA, CDR2 FQGNSA. In nucleotides, the CDR3 is TGTGCCAGCAGCTCGTACCGGGACAGGGGGCGTAGTCTCACGTATGGCTACACCTTC. This codes for CASSSYRDRGRSLTYGYTF. Full variable domain (outside the CDR3, taken from reference TRBV7-2 and TRBJ1-2): GAGVSQSPSNKVTEKGKDVELRCDPISGHTALYWYRQSLGQGLEFLIYFQGNSAPDKSGLPSDRFSAERTGGSVSTLTIQRTQQEDSAVYLCASSSYRDRGRSLTYGYTFGSGTRLTVV.

The genes are TRBV11-2 and TRBJ2-3; TRBD1 matches 7 bases. There are 15 residues in the CDR3. With 1 base clipped from V and 6 bases from J, the junction kept 7 bases outside the gene matches. Germline lookup yields CDR1 SGHAT and CDR2 FQNNGV. Written as DNA, the CDR3 is TGTGCCAGCAGCTTAGGATTGACAGGGTGGGATACGCAGTATTTT. Encoded protein: CASSLGLTGWDTQYF.

V and J are TRBV18 and TRBJ1-2; D is ambiguous. CDR3 length: 13 residues. Germline loops: CDR1 KGHSH, CDR2 LQKENI. Trimming stripped 11 bases from V and 5 bases from J, with 18 bases between. For the CDR3, the DNA is TGTGCCGGGTCGCGGGAGGTCCAATATGGCTACACCTTC. Translating it yields CAGSREVQYGYTF.

The chain combines TRBV28 with TRBJ1-1; TRBD1 matches 7 bases. CDR1 is MDHEN, CDR2 SYDVKM, per germline. The V segment lost 8 bases and the J segment 1 base; nucleotides outside the gene matches: 16. There are 17 residues in the CDR3. The DNA for the CDR3 is TGTGCCAGCCGAAGTGCCGAGGACAGGCTTCCGAACACTGAAGCTTTCTTT. This gives the protein CASRSAEDRLPNTEAFF.

A few counts support this clone. The chain couples TRBV3-1 (or the pseudogene TRBV3-2) to TRBJ1-1, with 10 bases matching TRBD1. From germline, CDR1 is LGHDT and CDR2 YNNKEL (reference sequence). Germline trimming cut 2 bases from V and 6 bases from J; bases unmatched to any gene: 6. This CDR3 spans 15 amino acids. This chain's CDR3 is CASSQRGQGSSEAFF. CDR3 nucleotides: TGTGCCAGCAGCCAAAGGGGACAGGGGAGTTCTGAAGCTTTCTTT.

The CDR3 coding sequence is TGTGCCAGCAAACCGTGGTCAGGTGAAGAAAAACTGTTTTTT. This translates into CASKPWSGEEKLFF. The gene calls are TRBV6-5 and TRBJ1-4, with D uncertain. Germline CDR1 is MNHEY and CDR2 is SVGAGI. Between the trimmed V and J ends, which lost 7 bases and 8 bases, there was a span of 17 bases. This CDR3 comprises 14 residues.

The chain combines TRBV4-1 with TRBJ2-7; D is possibly TRBD1 or TRBD2 (5 bases each). Per the germline V gene, CDR1 is MGHRA and CDR2 is YSYEKL. This CDR3 has 15 residues. V lost 1 base and J lost 3, with 13 bases in between. CDR3 nucleotides: TGCGCCAGCAGCCAAGGTGATGGGGCGGGCTACGAGCAGTACTTC. Translated, it gives CASSQGDGAGYEQYF.

This chain uses TRBV9 with TRBJ1-4; 7 bases agree with TRBD1. From germline, CDR1 is SGDLS and CDR2 YYNGEE. The CDR3 is made up of 15 amino acids. J gave up 5 bases and V 2 bases, and 6 bases lay outside the gene matches. The CDR3 spells CASSVMGQPNEKLFF. As DNA, the CDR3 is TGTGCCAGCAGCGTTATGGGACAGCCAAATGAAAAACTGTTTTTT.